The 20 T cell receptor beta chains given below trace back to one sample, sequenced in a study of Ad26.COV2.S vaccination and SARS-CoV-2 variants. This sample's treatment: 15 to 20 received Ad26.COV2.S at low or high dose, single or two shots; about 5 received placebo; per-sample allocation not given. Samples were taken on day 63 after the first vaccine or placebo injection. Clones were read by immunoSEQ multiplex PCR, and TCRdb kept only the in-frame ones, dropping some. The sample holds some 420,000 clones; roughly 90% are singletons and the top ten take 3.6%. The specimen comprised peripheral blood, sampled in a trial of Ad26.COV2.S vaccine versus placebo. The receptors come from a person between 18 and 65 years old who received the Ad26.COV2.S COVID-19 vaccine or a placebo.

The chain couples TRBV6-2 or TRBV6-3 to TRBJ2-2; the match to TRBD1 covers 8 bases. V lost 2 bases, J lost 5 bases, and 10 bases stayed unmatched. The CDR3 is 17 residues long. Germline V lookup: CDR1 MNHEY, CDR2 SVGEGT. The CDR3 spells CASSYEAGGARTGELFF. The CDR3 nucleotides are TGTGCCAGCAGTTACGAGGCAGGGGGCGCTCGGACCGGGGAGCTGTTTTTT.

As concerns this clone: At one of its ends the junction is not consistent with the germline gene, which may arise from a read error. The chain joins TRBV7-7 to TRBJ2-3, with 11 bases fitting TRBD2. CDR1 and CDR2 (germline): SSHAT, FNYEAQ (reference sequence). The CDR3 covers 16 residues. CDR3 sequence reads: CASSPALAGGTDTQYF. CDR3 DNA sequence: TGTGCTAGCAGCCCCGCGCTAGCGGGGGGTACAGATACGCAGTATTTT.

CDR3 nucleotides: TGTGCCAGCAGCTTGCTTCGGGTCAGCACAGATACGCAGTATTTT. Protein sequence: CASSLLRVSTDTQYF. The chain carries TRBV5-6 and TRBJ2-3, with D uncertain. With 1 base removed from V and 0 bases from J, the gap between germline ends came to 9 bases. CDR3 size: 15 residues. Germline loops: CDR1 SGHDT, CDR2 YYEEEE.

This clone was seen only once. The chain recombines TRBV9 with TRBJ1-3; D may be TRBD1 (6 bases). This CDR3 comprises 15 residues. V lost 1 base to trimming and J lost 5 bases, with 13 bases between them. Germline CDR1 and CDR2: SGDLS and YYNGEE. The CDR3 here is CASSVPEGGRNTIYF. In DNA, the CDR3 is TGTGCCAGCAGCGTACCCGAGGGGGGTCGAAACACCATATATTTT.

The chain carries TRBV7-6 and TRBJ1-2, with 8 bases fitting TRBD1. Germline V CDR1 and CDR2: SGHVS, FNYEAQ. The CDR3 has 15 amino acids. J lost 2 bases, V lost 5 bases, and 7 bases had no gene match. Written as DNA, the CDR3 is TGTGCCAGCAGCGCCAGACAGGGGACCAACTATGGCTACACCTTC. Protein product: CASSARQGTNYGYTF.

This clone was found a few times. The CDR3 DNA is TGTGCCTACAAGACAGGGGGTAATTCACCCCTCCACTTT. Translation gives CAYKTGGNSPLHF. The chain is built from TRBV30 and TRBJ1-6, with TRBD1 matching over 9 bases. CDR1 is GTSNPN, CDR2 SVGIG, per germline (reference sequence). V shed 7 bases and J 6 bases; nucleotides not matched to a gene: 4. The CDR3 runs to 13 residues.

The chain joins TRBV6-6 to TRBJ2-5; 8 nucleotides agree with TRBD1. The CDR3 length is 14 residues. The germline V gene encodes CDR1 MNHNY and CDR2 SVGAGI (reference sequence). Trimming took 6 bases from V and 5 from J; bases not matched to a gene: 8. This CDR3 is CASSGQGSRETQYF. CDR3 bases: TGTGCCAGCAGCGGACAGGGCAGCCGGGAGACCCAGTACTTC.

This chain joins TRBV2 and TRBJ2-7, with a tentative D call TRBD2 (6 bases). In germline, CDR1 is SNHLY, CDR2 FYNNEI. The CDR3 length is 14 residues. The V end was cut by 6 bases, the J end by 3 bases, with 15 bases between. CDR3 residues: CASRQRDFHYEQYF. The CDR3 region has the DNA TGTGCCAGCAGACAACGGGACTTTCACTACGAGCAGTACTTC.

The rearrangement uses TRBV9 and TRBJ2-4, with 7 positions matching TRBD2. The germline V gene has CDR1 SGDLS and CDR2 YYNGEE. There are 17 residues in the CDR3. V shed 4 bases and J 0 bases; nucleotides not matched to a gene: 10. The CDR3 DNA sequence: TGTGCCAGCAGCCCCACTACGGGAGGTCTAGCCAAAAACATTCAGTACTTC. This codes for CASSPTTGGLAKNIQYF.

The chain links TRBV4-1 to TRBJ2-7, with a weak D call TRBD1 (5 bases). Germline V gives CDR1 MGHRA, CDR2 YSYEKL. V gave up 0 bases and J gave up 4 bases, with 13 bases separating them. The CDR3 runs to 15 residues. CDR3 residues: CASSQEGRDGYEQYF. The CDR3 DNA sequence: TGCGCCAGCAGCCAAGAAGGCAGGGATGGTTACGAGCAGTACTTC.

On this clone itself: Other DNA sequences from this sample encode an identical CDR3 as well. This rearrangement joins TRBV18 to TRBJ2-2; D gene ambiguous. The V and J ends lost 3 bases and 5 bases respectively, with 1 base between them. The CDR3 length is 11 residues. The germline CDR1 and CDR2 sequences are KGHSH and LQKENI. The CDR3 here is CASSPTGELFF. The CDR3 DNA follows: TGTGCCAGCTCACCTACCGGGGAGCTGTTTTTT.

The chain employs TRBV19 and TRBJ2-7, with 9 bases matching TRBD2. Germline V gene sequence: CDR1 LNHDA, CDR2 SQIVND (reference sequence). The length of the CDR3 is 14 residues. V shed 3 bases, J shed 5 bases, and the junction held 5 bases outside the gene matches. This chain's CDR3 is CASSISGGINEQYF. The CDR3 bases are TGTGCCAGTAGTATCAGCGGGGGGATCAACGAGCAGTACTTC.

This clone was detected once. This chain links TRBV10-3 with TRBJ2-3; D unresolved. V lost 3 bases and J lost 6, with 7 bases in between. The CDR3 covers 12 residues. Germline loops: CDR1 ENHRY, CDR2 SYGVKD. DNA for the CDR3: TGTGCCATCAGTGAAGATAGTGATACGCAGTATTTT. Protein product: CAISEDSDTQYF.

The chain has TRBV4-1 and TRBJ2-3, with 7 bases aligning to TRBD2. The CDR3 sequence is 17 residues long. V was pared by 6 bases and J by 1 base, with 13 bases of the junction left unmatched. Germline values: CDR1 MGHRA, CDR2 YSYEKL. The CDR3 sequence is CASRPMFTLAGTDTQYF. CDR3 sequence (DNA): TGCGCCAGCAGACCCATGTTTACTCTAGCGGGCACAGATACGCAGTATTTT.

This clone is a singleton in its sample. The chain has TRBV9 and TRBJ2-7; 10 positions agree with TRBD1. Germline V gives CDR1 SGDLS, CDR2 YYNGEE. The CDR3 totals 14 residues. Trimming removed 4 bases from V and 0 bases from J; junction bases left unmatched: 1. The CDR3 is CASSRTGGSYEQYF. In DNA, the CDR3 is TGTGCCAGCAGCCGGACAGGGGGCTCCTACGAGCAGTACTTC.

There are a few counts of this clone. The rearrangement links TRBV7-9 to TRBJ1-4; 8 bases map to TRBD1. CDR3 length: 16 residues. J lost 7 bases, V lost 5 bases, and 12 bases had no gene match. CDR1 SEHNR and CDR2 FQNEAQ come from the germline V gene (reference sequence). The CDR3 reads CASSLTRQGWGEKLFF. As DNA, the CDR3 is TGTGCCAGCAGCCTGACCCGACAGGGGTGGGGTGAAAAACTGTTTTTT.

The CDR3 protein is CASSAAGGTNTGELFF. Written as DNA, the CDR3 is TGTGCCAGCAGCGCGGCGGGGGGAACGAACACCGGGGAGCTGTTTTTT. The chain employs TRBV7-8 and TRBJ2-2, with 8 bases lining up with TRBD2. Germline assignment: CDR1 SGHVS and CDR2 FQNEAQ. With 5 bases clipped from V and 0 bases from J, the junction kept 5 bases outside the gene matches. This CDR3 contains 16 residues.

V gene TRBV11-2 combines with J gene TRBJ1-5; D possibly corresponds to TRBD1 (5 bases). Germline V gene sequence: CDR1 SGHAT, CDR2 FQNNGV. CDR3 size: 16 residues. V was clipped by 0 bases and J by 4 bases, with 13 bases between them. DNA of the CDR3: TGTGCCAGCAGCTTAGACGGGACGGCCTTTAATCAGCCCCAGCATTTT. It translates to CASSLDGTAFNQPQHF.

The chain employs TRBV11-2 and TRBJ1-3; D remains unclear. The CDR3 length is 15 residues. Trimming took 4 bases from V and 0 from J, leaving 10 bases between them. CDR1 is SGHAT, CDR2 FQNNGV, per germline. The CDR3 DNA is TGTGCCAGCAGCTACCGCGGCAGCTCTGGAAACACCATATATTTT. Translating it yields CASSYRGSSGNTIYF.

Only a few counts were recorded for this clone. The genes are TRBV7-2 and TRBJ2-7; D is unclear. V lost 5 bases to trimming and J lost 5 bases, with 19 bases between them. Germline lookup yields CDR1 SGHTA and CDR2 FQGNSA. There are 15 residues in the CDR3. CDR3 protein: CASSSPSRQLNEQYF. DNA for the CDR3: TGTGCCAGCAGCAGCCCATCGAGGCAGCTCAACGAGCAGTACTTC.